These 7 T cell receptor beta chains originate from one sample sequenced in a study of blood T cell repertoires in COVID-19. Produced via immunoSEQ multiplex PCR; TCRdb's table is partial and in-frame only. The table shows 110,000 to 150,000 clones, with about four fifths occurring only once. Sequencing was done on a sample of peripheral blood. The receptors were gathered from an elderly woman with acute or convalescent COVID-19.

The chain joins TRBV6-5 to TRBJ2-7; 11 bases match TRBD1. CDR3 length: 15 amino acids. Germline CDR1 is MNHEY and CDR2 is SVGAGI. Trimming at V came to 4 bases and at J to 3 bases, leaving 5 bases not matched to a gene. CDR3 bases: TGTGCCAGCAGTTCAGGACAGGGGGCACGCTACGAGCAGTACTTC. It translates to CASSSGQGARYEQYF.

The V call is TRBV19, the J call TRBJ1-4; TRBD1 matches at 10 bases. CDR1 LNHDA and CDR2 SQIVND come from the germline V gene (reference sequence). This CDR3 comprises 14 residues. V dropped 8 bases and J dropped 6; count of bases not matched to a gene: 6. The CDR3 protein is CASFTGTGDEKLFF. For the CDR3, the DNA is TGTGCCAGTTTTACCGGGACAGGGGATGAAAAACTGTTTTTT.

The chain is built from TRBV5-1 and TRBJ2-1; tentatively, D is TRBD2 (5 bases). CDR1 is SGHRS, CDR2 YFSETQ, per germline. The CDR3 spans 13 residues. With 4 bases removed from V and 9 bases from J, the gap between germline ends came to 14 bases. The chain's CDR3 is CASSAGNTVEQFF. CDR3 nucleotide sequence: TGCGCCAGCAGCGCCGGGAATACCGTTGAGCAGTTCTTC.

This rearrangement joins TRBV13 to TRBJ1-2, with 9 bases matching TRBD1. V lost 5 bases to trimming and J lost 4 bases; unmatched junction nucleotides: 2. The length of the CDR3 is 13 residues. Germline V gene data show CDR1 as PRHDT and CDR2 as FYEKMQ (reference sequence). The CDR3 protein is CASSTGGGYGYTF. The CDR3, as DNA: TGTGCCAGCAGCACAGGGGGCGGCTATGGCTACACCTTC.

The rearrangement links TRBV27 to TRBJ1-6; 12 bases map to TRBD1. The CDR3 contains 19 residues. Losses at the gene ends were 4 bases for V and 8 bases for J; bases not matched to a gene: 15. CDR1 MNHEY and CDR2 SMNVEV come from the germline V gene (reference sequence). CDR3 bases: TGTGCCAGCAGTTCATCTCGGGACAGGGGGCGTGCGGGCTATTCACCCCTCCACTTT. It yields the protein CASSSSRDRGRAGYSPLHF.

The chain employs TRBV21-1 and TRBJ1-2; TRBD1 reflects the table's D call only, with no check against the DNA. TRBV21-1 is described as a pseudogene. The CDR3 spans 14 residues. The CDR3, as DNA: TGTGCCAGCCGCCACAGGGAGAAGAACTATGGCTACACCTTC. Translated, it gives CASRHREKNYGYTF.

This sequence joins TRBV3-1 (or the pseudogene TRBV3-2) and TRBJ2-7; perhaps TRBD2 as D (7 bases). This CDR3 is built from 12 residues. Between the trimmed V and J ends, which lost 10 bases and 3 bases, there was a span of 13 bases. Germline V gene lookup returns CDR1 LGHDT and CDR2 YNNKEL (reference sequence). This chain's CDR3 is CATRGPYYEQYF. The CDR3 bases are TGTGCCACGCGGGGGCCTTACTACGAGCAGTACTTC.